The 26 T cell receptor beta chains given below trace back to one sample, sequenced in a study of CD8 T cells in Susac syndrome (dated by TCRdb to the late 2010s). The library was built by means of the immunoSEQ multiplex PCR assay. RNA was extracted using the RNeasy kit, and roughly 0.45 to 1 ug of the RNA was reverse transcribed with random hexamers. TCRdb reprocessed the public reads (quality trimming at Q25 with fastp, clone calling with MiXCR) and kept in-frame beta chains. Each CDR3 protein appears once, grouped with its most common genes and DNA. Present in this sample are approximately 150,000 distinct CDR3 sequences, 85% to 95% of which were seen just once. 0.11% of the sample comes from the top ten. Specimen: CD4+ T cells from PBMCs. The source of these receptors is a human donor with multiple sclerosis.

The V call is TRBV29-1, the J call TRBJ2-1, with TRBD1 as a possible D gene (6 bases). Germline V gene data show CDR1 as SQVTM and CDR2 as ANQGSEA. This CDR3 is built from 14 residues. Trimming took 0 bases from V and 7 from J, leaving 13 bases between them. CDR3 residues: CSVEDLQGRNEQFF. The DNA for the CDR3 is TGCAGCGTTGAAGATCTCCAGGGGAGAAATGAGCAGTTCTTC.

This chain connects TRBV24-1 to TRBJ2-3; TRBD1 matches at 7 bases. V gave up 1 base and J gave up 7 bases; unmatched junction bases: 16. CDR1 is KGHDR, CDR2 SFDVKD, per germline. This CDR3 is 18 amino acids long. The DNA for the CDR3 is TGTGCCACCAGTGATTTCGGACCTACAGGGGAAGGGTTGAATACGCAGTATTTT. Translated: CATSDFGPTGEGLNTQYF.

The chain employs TRBV20-1 and TRBJ1-2; TRBD1 aligns across 7 bases. Germline V lookup: CDR1 DFQATT, CDR2 SNEGSKA (reference sequence). V was pared by 0 bases and J by 6 bases, with 10 bases of the junction left unmatched. CDR3 length equals 15 residues. CDR3 DNA: TGCAGTGCTAGAGATAGAAGACAGGGTCGTGATGGCTACACCTTC. This gives the protein CSARDRRQGRDGYTF.

This rearrangement joins TRBV29-1 to TRBJ2-7; 7 nucleotides match TRBD1. Trimming removed 6 bases from V and 0 bases from J; junction bases left unmatched: 8. The CDR3 spans 14 residues. Germline loops: CDR1 SQVTM, CDR2 ANQGSEA. The CDR3 coding sequence is TGCAGCGTCTCGAGGGGGCTTATCTCCTACGAGCAGTACTTC. Encoded protein: CSVSRGLISYEQYF.

The V gene is TRBV24-1, the J gene TRBJ2-4; a weak D match, TRBD2 (5 bases). From germline, CDR1 is KGHDR and CDR2 SFDVKD. The CDR3 spans 15 residues. The ends were cut back, 4 bases at V and 8 bases at J, with 17 bases in the middle. In DNA form, the CDR3 reads TGTGCCACCAGTGACCCCTCGGCCGGGGAAGACATTCAGTACTTC. This encodes CATSDPSAGEDIQYF.

This sequence joins TRBV15 and TRBJ1-4, with D possibly matching TRBD1 (5 bases). Germline V CDR1 and CDR2: LNHNV, YYDKDF (reference sequence). Trimming left V 3 bases short and J 5 bases short, with 13 bases between. This CDR3 is 15 amino acids long. CDR3 residues: CATSSRGTLNEKLFF. CDR3 DNA sequence: TGTGCCACCAGCAGTCGGGGGACCTTAAATGAAAAACTGTTTTTT.

The chain is built from TRBV5-1 and TRBJ1-1; 7 bases fit TRBD1. Germline V gene data show CDR1 as SGHRS and CDR2 as YFSETQ. The CDR3 is made up of 17 amino acids. The V segment lost 2 bases and the J segment 1 base; nucleotides outside the gene matches: 11. The CDR3 loop reads CASSFASAGGWNTEAFF. The CDR3 nucleotides are TGCGCCAGCAGCTTCGCTTCGGCAGGGGGGTGGAACACTGAAGCTTTCTTT. Looking up the rest from reference TRBV5-1 and TRBJ1-1 gives the full variable domain: KAGVTQTPRYLIKTRGQQVTLSCSPISGHRSVSWYQQTPGQGLQFLFEYFSETQRNKGNFPGRFSGRQFSNSRSEMNVSTLELGDSALYLCASSFASAGGWNTEAFFGQGTRLTVV.

This chain joins TRBV5-6 and TRBJ1-5; a possible D gene is TRBD1 (5 bases). Germline V gene lookup returns CDR1 SGHDT and CDR2 YYEEEE. The CDR3 length is 14 residues. Trimming took 1 base from V and 7 from J, leaving 12 bases between them. The CDR3 sequence: CASSLSRGRQPQHF. The CDR3 DNA is TGTGCCAGCAGCTTGTCGAGGGGCCGGCAGCCCCAGCATTTT.

The chain combines TRBV9 with TRBJ2-1, with D uncertain. Trimming left V 6 bases short and J 0 bases short, with 19 bases between. CDR3 length equals 17 residues. The germline gives CDR1 SGDLS, CDR2 YYNGEE. DNA for the CDR3: TGTGCCAGCAACGTTGCGGCCCTGGAAGCCTCCTACAATGAGCAGTTCTTC. Protein sequence: CASNVAALEASYNEQFF.

This clonotype came up once. The chain couples TRBV3-1 to TRBJ2-3, with D perhaps matching TRBD2 (5 bases). Trimming removed 2 bases from V and 3 bases from J, with 9 bases in between. The CDR3 is made up of 14 amino acids. Germline CDR1 LGHDT, CDR2 YNNKEL (reference sequence). CDR3 residues: CASSQRTGTDTQYF. The CDR3 bases are TGTGCCAGCAGCCAAAGGACTGGTACAGATACGCAGTATTTT.

The chain carries TRBV20-1 and TRBJ2-3; the D gene is possibly TRBD2 (7 bases). Trimming took 0 bases from V and 2 from J, leaving 12 bases between them. The CDR3 sequence is 15 residues long. Germline V gives CDR1 DFQATT, CDR2 SNEGSKA (reference sequence). The CDR3 sequence is CSARDGGGPTDTQYF. CDR3 nucleotide sequence: TGCAGTGCTAGAGATGGGGGGGGCCCCACAGATACGCAGTATTTT.

The rearrangement uses TRBV2 and TRBJ1-5; TRBD1 might be the D (5 bases). From germline, CDR1 is SNHLY and CDR2 FYNNEI. The CDR3 runs to 14 residues. Trimming left V 7 bases short and J 6 bases short, with 16 bases between. This chain's CDR3 is CASKGPQGGQPQHF. As DNA, the CDR3 is TGTGCCAGCAAAGGCCCCCAGGGAGGTCAGCCCCAGCATTTT.

This chain links TRBV4-3 with TRBJ2-1; D ambiguous. Per germline, CDR1 LGHNA and CDR2 YSLEER. The CDR3 spans 15 residues. The V and J ends lost 2 bases and 3 bases respectively, with 11 bases between them. DNA for the CDR3: TGCGCCAGCAGCCAACATCAAGTGAGCTACAATGAGCAGTTCTTC. Its translation: CASSQHQVSYNEQFF.

V gene TRBV25-1 combines with J gene TRBJ1-5; the D is unclear. Deletions cut 2 bases from V and 12 bases from J, with 11 bases between. This CDR3 has 12 amino acids. Germline values: CDR1 MGHDK, CDR2 SYGVNS. The CDR3 DNA sequence: TGTGCCAGCAGTGAAGTGGCAGGTATCCAGCATTTT. Translating gives CASSEVAGIQHF.

This sequence joins TRBV20-1 and TRBJ1-5; the D gene is possibly TRBD1 (6 bases). The length of the CDR3 is 13 residues. Between the trimmed V and J ends, which lost 5 bases and 4 bases, there was a span of 12 bases. Germline V gene data show CDR1 as DFQATT and CDR2 as SNEGSKA (reference sequence). The CDR3 reads CSAGKQGNQPQHF. The CDR3 DNA is TGCAGTGCTGGGAAACAGGGTAATCAGCCCCAGCATTTT.

The chain combines TRBV3-1 with TRBJ2-3; no clear D. With 4 bases removed from V and 4 bases from J, the gap between germline ends came to 9 bases. Looked up from germline, CDR1 is LGHDT and CDR2 is YNNKEL (reference sequence). The CDR3 consists of 13 residues. CDR3 nucleotides: TGTGCCAGCAGCCGAATCCGGGCAGATACGCAGTATTTT. Its translation is CASSRIRADTQYF.

The rearrangement uses TRBV2 and TRBJ2-7; TRBD2 aligns across 12 bases. This CDR3 region has 15 residues. CDR1 is SNHLY, CDR2 FYNNEI, per germline. After removal of 6 bases from V and 2 bases from J, the junction contained 5 bases not matched to a gene. The CDR3, as DNA: TGTGCCAGCAGCAAACTAGCGGGAGGACCCTACGAGCAGTACTTC. This codes for CASSKLAGGPYEQYF.

This chain joins TRBV20-1 and TRBJ1-5; D remains ambiguous. The CDR3 runs to 13 residues. Germline V gene lookup returns CDR1 DFQATT and CDR2 SNEGSKA (reference sequence). Trimming took 5 bases from V and 4 from J, leaving 12 bases between them. The DNA for the CDR3 is TGCAGTGCTGGAGGCCTCACTAATCAGCCCCAGCATTTT. Amino acids: CSAGGLTNQPQHF.

The chain is built from TRBV7-9 and TRBJ2-3, with 9 bases matching TRBD1. The CDR3 is made up of 14 amino acids. The V gene end was trimmed by 5 bases and the J gene end by 5 bases; junction bases not matched to a gene: 5. Germline loops: CDR1 SEHNR, CDR2 FQNEAQ (reference sequence). The CDR3 region has the DNA TGTGCCAGCAGCCAGGGACAGGGCCGAGATACGCAGTATTTT. Its protein product is CASSQGQGRDTQYF. The entire variable domain, with the rest obtained from reference TRBV7-9 and TRBJ2-3, is as follows: DTGVSQNPRHKITKRGQNVTFRCDPISEHNRLYWYRQTLGQGPEFLTYFQNEAQLEKSRLLSDRFSAERPKGSFSTLEIQRTEQGDSAMYLCASSQGQGRDTQYFGPGTRLTVL.

The chain carries TRBV27 and TRBJ2-2, with D unclear. Trimming removed 0 bases from V and 5 bases from J, with 7 bases in between. Germline CDR1 reads MNHEY; CDR2 reads SMNVEV (reference sequence). The length of the CDR3 is 14 residues. DNA of the CDR3: TGTGCCAGCAGTTTATCCCGGGTAACCGGGGAGCTGTTTTTT. It yields the protein CASSLSRVTGELFF.

The V call is TRBV20-1, the J call TRBJ1-5, with D unclear. Trimming shortened V by 7 bases and J by 1 base, and 17 bases separated the two germline ends. From germline, CDR1 is DFQATT and CDR2 SNEGSKA (reference sequence). The CDR3 consists of 15 residues. The CDR3 sequence: CSGSTGGLSNQPQHF. The CDR3 DNA is TGCAGTGGGTCGACGGGCGGCCTCAGCAATCAGCCCCAGCATTTT.

V usage is TRBV9 and J usage is TRBJ1-5; D is uncertain. The germline V gene encodes CDR1 SGDLS and CDR2 YYNGEE. With 0 bases removed from V and 5 bases from J, the gap between germline ends came to 9 bases. CDR3 length: 14 amino acids. The CDR3 nucleotides are TGTGCCAGCAGCGTAGCTCCAGGTGATCAGCCCCAGCATTTT. Its protein is CASSVAPGDQPQHF.

The V and J genes are TRBV11-2 and TRBJ2-3, with 8 bases matching TRBD2. The germline V gene has CDR1 SGHAT and CDR2 FQNNGV. The CDR3 length is 15 residues. The trim removed 11 bases at V and 2 bases at J, leaving 12 bases unmatched. In nucleotides, the CDR3 is TGTGCCGTCAGATTGGCGGGAGGACCCACAGATACGCAGTATTTT. This encodes CAVRLAGGPTDTQYF.

The rearrangement links TRBV30 to TRBJ2-3, with D hard to call. The CDR3 contains 14 residues. The V gene lost 1 base and the J gene lost 1 base, with 9 bases spanning the gap. Germline V gene lookup returns CDR1 GTSNPN and CDR2 SVGIG (reference sequence). This CDR3 is CAWSGQVRTDTQYF. DNA of the CDR3: TGTGCCTGGAGTGGGCAGGTGCGCACAGATACGCAGTATTTT.

This sequence joins TRBV4-1 and TRBJ2-7; D is perhaps TRBD2 (5 bases). CDR3 length: 16 amino acids. Deletions cut 3 bases from V and 0 bases from J, with 15 bases between. The germline V gene encodes CDR1 MGHRA and CDR2 YSYEKL. Here the CDR3 reads CASSHTRDFSSYEQYF. CDR3 DNA sequence: TGCGCCAGCAGCCACACCCGGGATTTCAGCTCCTACGAGCAGTACTTC.

This clonotype appeared a single time. The chain carries TRBV7-2 and TRBJ2-1, with D perhaps TRBD2 (6 bases). The CDR3 length is 14 residues. Germline CDR1 reads SGHTA; CDR2 reads FQGNSA. V lost 5 bases to trimming and J lost 8 bases, with 16 bases between them. The DNA of the CDR3 is TGTGCCAGCAGCCCAGCCGGGAGCGCCCATGAGCAGTTCTTC. Protein product: CASSPAGSAHEQFF. The variable domain in full, completed from reference TRBV7-2 and TRBJ2-1, reads GAGVSQSPSNKVTEKGKDVELRCDPISGHTALYWYRQSLGQGLEFLIYFQGNSAPDKSGLPSDRFSAERTGGSVSTLTIQRTQQEDSAVYLCASSPAGSAHEQFFGPGTRLTVL.